At least ten counts were recorded for the clone carrying this T cell receptor (beta chain). The sample belongs to a study of identical twins. Trimming cost V 4 bases and J 0 bases; bases outside gene matches: 11. This CDR3 has 18 residues. Per the germline V gene, CDR1 is ENHRY and CDR2 is SYGVKD. TCRdb independently ran MiXCR on the 5' RACE reads; one entry per CDR3 protein. The sample has just under 650,000 distinct CDR3 sequences, about 7% seen once; the top ten hold 1.5% to 2%. The data also belong to a second study, concerning yellow fever vaccine responses in identical twins.

This TCR derives from a woman younger than 35 in good health. This chain links TRBV10-3 with TRBJ2-3; 9 nucleotides agree with TRBD1. The sample comprised PBMCs. The CDR3 DNA is TGTGCCATCAGTGGGACAGGGGCAACTACGCAAAGCACAGATACGCAGTATTTT. Amino acid sequence: CAISGTGATTQSTDTQYF.